A single sample is the source of the 27 T cell receptor beta chains below, sequenced in a study of T-cell memory formation after mild COVID-19 (dated by TCRdb to the early 2020s). To prepare the library, 5' RACE was applied. Data came from an Illumina NovaSeq 6000. Clones were called with MiXCR by TCRdb after fastp trimmed the public reads at Q25, and only in-frame beta chains were retained. A single entry per CDR3 protein holds the most common genes and DNA from its merged rows. This sample is represented by 190,000 or so distinct CDR3 sequences; 20% to 25% of them were singletons. Roughly 23% of the sample belongs to the ten largest clones. The sample comprised PBMCs or a T cell subset sorted from them (not recorded which). These receptors were obtained from an adult woman who had mild COVID-19 (a few samples of this study predate the infection). The sample titles of this study are shuffled in the database, so cell type and time point are left out; the donor was told from shared clones.

The count of this clonotype is one. This chain joins TRBV7-8 and TRBJ2-2; D is uncertain. Germline-derived CDR1 and CDR2 are SGHVS and FQNEAQ. This CDR3 is built from 17 residues. Trimming removed 5 bases at V and 4 bases at J, with 20 bases between. CDR3 in amino acids: CASSPIVGYGGTGELFF. For the CDR3, the DNA is TGTGCCAGCAGCCCAATAGTCGGTTATGGCGGCACCGGGGAGCTGTTTTTT.

The V call is TRBV27, the J call TRBJ1-3; D might be TRBD1 (5 bases). CDR3 length: 14 residues. V was cut by 3 bases and J by 1 base, with 7 bases left in between. Germline CDR1 and CDR2: MNHEY and SMNVEV (reference sequence). CDR3 DNA sequence: TGTGCCAGCAGTTTGGGGGTATCTGGAAACACCATATATTTT. Protein product: CASSLGVSGNTIYF.

In its sample, this clonotype was seen a few times. In DNA form, the CDR3 reads TGTGCCAGCAGCCCCTCAAGCTTTGAAGCTTTCTTT. Protein product: CASSPSSFEAFF. This chain uses TRBV6-5 with TRBJ1-1, with D hard to call. The CDR3 length is 12 residues. Germline assignment: CDR1 MNHEY and CDR2 SVGAGI. V was pared by 6 bases and J by 7 bases, with 12 bases between.

The chain recombines TRBV11-2 with TRBJ1-1; D is unresolved. Trimming pared 3 bases from V and 8 bases from J, leaving 13 bases between. The CDR3 is 13 amino acids. In germline, CDR1 is SGHAT, CDR2 FQNNGV. CDR3 nucleotides: TGTGCCAGCAGCTTGGGAAGCCCGGCGGAAGCTTTCTTT. Amino acids: CASSLGSPAEAFF.

The chain links TRBV4-3 to TRBJ2-3, with TRBD1 identical over 7 bases. Trimming took 0 bases from V and 0 from J; bases not matched to a gene: 3. The CDR3 consists of 16 residues. Per germline, CDR1 LGHNA and CDR2 YSLEER. CDR3: CASSQEGTVSTDTQYF. CDR3 bases: TGCGCCAGCAGCCAAGAAGGGACAGTGAGCACAGATACGCAGTATTTT.

This clonotype was detected only a few times. As DNA, the CDR3 is TGTGCCAGCAGTGAATGGCAGGGCAATCAGCCCCAGCATTTT. This codes for CASSEWQGNQPQHF. The chain couples TRBV25-1 to TRBJ1-5, with D hard to call. CDR1 and CDR2 from the germline V gene are MGHDK and SYGVNS. The CDR3 totals 14 residues. Between the trimmed V and J ends, which lost 1 base and 2 bases, there was a span of 6 bases. Looking up the rest from reference TRBV25-1 and TRBJ1-5 gives the full variable domain: EADIYQTPRYLVIGTGKKITLECSQTMGHDKMYWYQQDPGMELHLIHYSYGVNSTEKGDLSSESTVSRIRTEHFPLTLESARPSHTSQYLCASSEWQGNQPQHFGDGTRLSIL.

This clonotype was found a few times. The V gene is TRBV4-1, the J gene TRBJ2-7; D is ambiguous. The germline V and J ends were trimmed by 11 bases and 3 bases, with 8 bases remaining between them. The CDR3 consists of 10 residues. Per the germline V gene, CDR1 is MGHRA and CDR2 is YSYEKL. CDR3 DNA: TGCGCCGCAGGAGACTACGAGCAGTACTTC. Translation gives CAAGDYEQYF.

This clonotype was found a few times. The chain carries TRBV6-2 or TRBV6-3 and TRBJ2-6, with a possible D match to TRBD1 (5 bases). There are 15 residues in the CDR3. Trimming cost V 6 bases and J 0 bases, with 9 bases left between them. CDR1 is MNHEY and CDR2 is SVGEGT in the germline V gene. The CDR3 nucleotides read TGTGCCAGCAGCCACACAGGCTCTGGGGCCAACGTCCTGACTTTC. This codes for CASSHTGSGANVLTF.

The chain uses TRBV6-2 or TRBV6-3 and TRBJ2-2, with 11 bases identical to TRBD2. This CDR3 has 17 residues. The V segment lost 2 bases and the J segment 5 bases; nucleotides outside the gene matches: 7. The germline gives CDR1 MNHEY, CDR2 SVGEGT. The CDR3 loop reads CASSYRTSGSATGELFF. The CDR3 DNA follows: TGTGCCAGCAGTTACCGAACTAGCGGGAGTGCGACCGGGGAGCTGTTTTTT.

This clonotype has just a few counts. The gene calls are TRBV29-1 and TRBJ2-5; 8 bases align to TRBD2. Trimming took 4 bases from V and 3 from J; bases not matched to a gene: 7. Germline V gives CDR1 SQVTM, CDR2 ANQGSEA. The CDR3 has 14 amino acids. The CDR3 here is CSVVGGSGKETQYF. The CDR3 DNA reads as TGCAGCGTTGTAGGGGGTAGCGGGAAAGAGACCCAGTACTTC.

J is TRBJ2-1 and V is TRBV11-3; the D is unclear. Between the trimmed V and J ends, which lost 4 bases and 8 bases, there was a span of 12 bases. The CDR3 extends over 13 amino acids. CDR1 is SGHNT, CDR2 YENEEA, per germline. CDR3 coding DNA: TGTGCCAGCAGCTATCGAGAGATCGATGAGCAGTTCTTC. This translates into CASSYREIDEQFF.

This clonotype was detected a few times. The chain has TRBV5-5 and TRBJ2-3; D gene unclear. CDR1 is SGHKS and CDR2 is YYEKEE in the germline V gene (reference sequence). V lost 1 base, J lost 4 bases, and 10 bases lay in between. The CDR3 is made up of 14 amino acids. CDR3 sequence: CASSLHSNSDTQYF. In DNA, the CDR3 is TGTGCCAGCAGCTTGCATTCAAATTCAGATACGCAGTATTTT. The entire variable domain, with the rest obtained from reference TRBV5-5 and TRBJ2-3, is as follows: DAGVTQSPTHLIKTRGQQVTLRCSPISGHKSVSWYQQVLGQGPQFIFQYYEKEERGRGNFPDRFSARQFPNYSSELNVNALLLGDSALYLCASSLHSNSDTQYFGPGTRLTVL.

This clonotype has just a few counts. The chain employs TRBV24-1 and TRBJ2-3; D gene ambiguous. CDR3 length: 14 residues. V was clipped by 0 bases and J by 1 base, with 4 bases between them. CDR1 is KGHDR, CDR2 SFDVKD, per germline. The CDR3: CATSDLDGTDTQYF. As DNA, the CDR3 is TGTGCCACCAGTGATTTGGACGGCACAGATACGCAGTATTTT.

V gene TRBV27 combines with J gene TRBJ2-1; 13 nucleotides match TRBD2. The CDR3 sequence is 15 residues long. CDR1 is MNHEY and CDR2 is SMNVEV in the germline V gene (reference sequence). After removal of 6 bases from V and 6 bases from J, the junction contained 5 bases not matched to a gene. CDR3 DNA sequence: TGTGCCAGCAGGTTCACTAGCGGGGGGGCCAATGAGCAGTTCTTC. Translated, it gives CASRFTSGGANEQFF.

This clonotype was observed a few times. In DNA, the CDR3 is TGCAGTGCTAGAGATCGGGGACTAGCGGGAGTCGAGCAGTACTTC. Translated, it gives CSARDRGLAGVEQYF. The chain employs TRBV20-1 and TRBJ2-7; 14 positions agree with TRBD2. The CDR3 length is 15 residues. V lost 0 bases, J lost 6 bases, and 4 bases stayed unmatched. CDR1 DFQATT and CDR2 SNEGSKA come from the germline V gene (reference sequence).

In this sample, this clonotype turned up once. The chain joins TRBV20-1 to TRBJ2-3, with 7 bases identical to TRBD1. The CDR3 loop spans 16 amino acids. Germline V gene lookup returns CDR1 DFQATT and CDR2 SNEGSKA (reference sequence). With V trimmed by 5 bases and J by 2 bases, 13 bases remained unmatched. CDR3 nucleotide sequence: TGCAGTGCTGCCGGGGACAGACACGATCCCACAGATACGCAGTATTTT. Translated: CSAAGDRHDPTDTQYF.

In its sample, this clonotype was seen a few times. This rearrangement joins TRBV24-1 to TRBJ2-1; a weak D match, TRBD1 (5 bases). From germline, CDR1 is KGHDR and CDR2 SFDVKD. The CDR3 runs to 16 residues. Trimming took 3 bases from V and 0 from J, leaving 11 bases between them. CDR3 sequence reads: CATSDPTDSSYNEQFF. CDR3 nucleotides: TGTGCCACCAGTGATCCGACCGACAGCTCCTACAATGAGCAGTTCTTC.

This chain links TRBV9 with TRBJ2-2; D might be TRBD1 (6 bases). With 4 bases removed from V and 1 base from J, the gap between germline ends came to 17 bases. Germline V lookup: CDR1 SGDLS, CDR2 YYNGEE. The CDR3 length is 17 residues. The CDR3 is CASSLSHRDENTGELFF. CDR3 coding DNA: TGTGCCAGCAGCCTTAGCCACAGGGATGAGAACACCGGGGAGCTGTTTTTT.

This clonotype was observed at least ten times. The rearrangement uses TRBV7-9 and TRBJ2-2; 7 bases align to TRBD1. Germline assignment: CDR1 SEHNR and CDR2 FQNEAQ (reference sequence). This CDR3 has 15 amino acids. Unmatched junction bases numbered 5, after V lost 4 bases and J lost 3 bases. CDR3 DNA: TGTGCCAGCAGCTCCACAGGGGCCCACACCGGGGAGCTGTTTTTT. Translating gives CASSSTGAHTGELFF.

In DNA, the CDR3 is TGTGCCAGCAGTTACGGCGGGGGGGCTTACGAGCAGTACTTC. It yields the protein CASSYGGGAYEQYF. J is TRBJ2-7 and V is TRBV6-2 or TRBV6-3; TRBD2 matches 9 bases. This CDR3 region has 14 residues. J gave up 4 bases and V 2 bases, and 3 bases lay outside the gene matches. CDR1 and CDR2 from the germline V gene are MNHEY and SVGEGT.

The CDR3, as DNA: TGTGCCAGCAGGACTGAATGGGACCTCCAACCAGATACGCAGTATTTT. Residues: CASRTEWDLQPDTQYF. This sequence joins TRBV6-2 or TRBV6-3 and TRBJ2-3; D could derive from TRBD1 or TRBD2 (5 bases each). CDR1 and CDR2 (germline): MNHEY, SVGEGT. Trimming left V 6 bases short and J 4 bases short, with 20 bases between. There are 16 residues in the CDR3.

In this sample, this clonotype turned up a few times. J is TRBJ1-2 and V is TRBV6-2 or TRBV6-3; D perhaps matches TRBD1 (5 bases). CDR3 length: 12 amino acids. Trimming took off 11 bases at V and 2 bases at J, with 12 bases between the two ends. Germline V gene lookup returns CDR1 MNHEY and CDR2 SVGEGT. The DNA for the CDR3 is TGTGCCCACCACGGGGGGAACTATGGCTACACCTTC. This gives the protein CAHHGGNYGYTF.

This clonotype was recorded many times. The chain joins TRBV6-2 or TRBV6-3 to TRBJ2-1; TRBD1 aligns across 7 bases. The V segment lost 0 bases and the J segment 5 bases; nucleotides outside the gene matches: 13. CDR1 MNHEY and CDR2 SVGEGT come from the germline V gene. There are 18 residues in the CDR3. CDR3: CASSYSRQGSRTHNEQFF. In nucleotides, the CDR3 is TGTGCCAGCAGTTACTCGAGACAGGGCAGCCGCACCCACAATGAGCAGTTCTTC.

This clonotype was seen more than once but under ten times. J is TRBJ2-1 and V is TRBV4-1; D is perhaps TRBD1 (6 bases). The CDR3 loop spans 13 amino acids. Germline V gene sequence: CDR1 MGHRA, CDR2 YSYEKL. Trimming shortened V by 4 bases and J by 9 bases, and 13 bases separated the two germline ends. CDR3 protein: CASSLTGFSEQFF. CDR3 coding DNA: TGCGCCAGCAGCCTGACAGGTTTTAGTGAGCAGTTCTTC.

The chain joins TRBV20-1 to TRBJ2-1, with 10 bases identical to TRBD2. The trim removed 5 bases at V and 4 bases at J, leaving 5 bases unmatched. The CDR3 contains 14 residues. Germline values: CDR1 DFQATT, CDR2 SNEGSKA (reference sequence). As DNA, the CDR3 is TGCAGTGCTCGCGGGACTAGCGCATACAATGAGCAGTTCTTC. This sequence encodes CSARGTSAYNEQFF.

V is TRBV29-1 and J is TRBJ2-1; 9 positions agree with TRBD2. The CDR3 is 15 amino acids. The ends lost 5 bases at V and 7 bases at J; junction bases unmatched: 12. CDR1 is SQVTM and CDR2 is ANQGSEA in the germline V gene. The CDR3 spells CSVNLEAGGRNEQFF. The CDR3 DNA is TGCAGCGTTAATCTAGAGGCGGGAGGGAGGAATGAGCAGTTCTTC.

The chain combines TRBV9 with TRBJ2-1; 8 nucleotides agree with TRBD2. The V and J ends lost 4 bases and 4 bases, in that order; junction bases with no gene match: 7. Germline values: CDR1 SGDLS, CDR2 YYNGEE. This CDR3 has 15 amino acids. CDR3 bases: TGTGCCAGCAGCACGCAGCGGGGGACATACAATGAGCAGTTCTTC. It encodes CASSTQRGTYNEQFF.